The 32 T cell receptor beta chains below come from one sample, sequenced in a study of cytomegalovirus exposure and HLA in healthy donors. The PCR employed 60 Vbeta primers together with 13 Jbeta primers. Assay: immunoSEQ multiplex PCR; the TCRdb copy retains only in-frame clones and omits some. The sample lists roughly 120,000 clones, about 69% occurring once. Sequenced input: PBMCs. The source is a young woman in good health and CMV-seronegative.

The chain carries TRBV6-1 and TRBJ2-1, with 9 bases identical to TRBD2. The CDR3 sequence is 15 residues long. Germline V gene data show CDR1 as MNHNS and CDR2 as SASEGT. After removal of 1 base from V and 4 bases from J, the junction contained 2 bases not matched to a gene. The CDR3 nucleotides read TGTGCCAGCAGTGAAGACGCGGGGGGGTACAATGAGCAGTTCTTC. This translates into CASSEDAGGYNEQFF.

This rearrangement joins TRBV13 to TRBJ2-4, with D hard to call. Looked up from germline, CDR1 is PRHDT and CDR2 is FYEKMQ (reference sequence). V was shortened by 1 base and J by 5 bases, with 9 bases between the two germline ends. This CDR3 is built from 14 residues. CDR3 sequence: CASSLDRRENIQYF. In DNA, the CDR3 is TGTGCCAGCAGCTTAGACAGACGCGAAAACATTCAGTACTTC.

This clone was observed a few times. The V and J genes are TRBV2 and TRBJ2-7; D gene unclear. CDR3 length: 14 amino acids. The germline V gene encodes CDR1 SNHLY and CDR2 FYNNEI. Between the trimmed V and J ends, which lost 5 bases and 0 bases, there was a span of 11 bases. The CDR3 reads CASSSTPSSYEQYF. CDR3 sequence (DNA): TGTGCCAGCAGTTCCACCCCGAGCTCCTACGAGCAGTACTTC.

The chain has TRBV5-6 and TRBJ1-6; 10 bases line up with TRBD1. This CDR3 is built from 16 residues. V was clipped by 1 base and J by 6 bases; unmatched bases: 4. The germline V gene encodes CDR1 SGHDT and CDR2 YYEEEE. The CDR3: CASSLFRDRGNSPLHF. CDR3 in DNA: TGTGCCAGCAGCTTGTTCAGGGACAGGGGTAATTCACCCCTCCACTTT.

A note on this clone: The conserved phenylalanine or tryptophan normally closing the CDR3 is absent here, so this likely arose from a read error. The chain has TRBV6-5 and TRBJ2-3; weak D call: TRBD2 (5 bases). The germline V gene has CDR1 MNHEY and CDR2 SVGAGI. The CDR3 has 12 amino acids. With 6 bases removed from V and 6 bases from J, the gap between germline ends came to 10 bases. The CDR3 region is CASSQPGDTQYV. For the CDR3, the DNA is TGTGCCAGCAGCCAGCCGGGGGATACGCAGTATGTT.

The rearrangement joins TRBV6-5 to TRBJ1-2; D may be TRBD1 (6 bases). The germline V gene encodes CDR1 MNHEY and CDR2 SVGAGI. Trimming left V 5 bases short and J 5 bases short, with 12 bases between. This CDR3 region has 13 residues. The CDR3 DNA reads as TGTGCCAGCAGTCTGGACAGACTATATGGCTACACCTTC. It encodes CASSLDRLYGYTF.

The CDR3 region has the DNA TGTGCCACCAGCAGCAGCAGGGGTAGCGATGGCTACACCTTC. Translation: CATSSSRGSDGYTF. The chain carries TRBV15 and TRBJ1-2; D might be TRBD1 (6 bases). Trimming took off 3 bases at V and 6 bases at J, with 14 bases between the two ends. In germline, CDR1 is LNHNV, CDR2 YYDKDF (reference sequence). The CDR3 is made up of 14 amino acids.

The chain recombines TRBV7-6 with TRBJ2-1; D is unclear. Deletions cut 1 base from V and 0 bases from J, with 4 bases between. The CDR3 runs to 14 residues. Germline V lookup: CDR1 SGHVS, CDR2 FNYEAQ. The CDR3 loop is CASSLGSSYNEQFF. The CDR3 nucleotides read TGTGCCAGCAGCTTAGGGAGCTCCTACAATGAGCAGTTCTTC.

This clone was observed a few times. The chain employs TRBV7-2 and TRBJ1-5, with 7 positions matching TRBD1. V lost 1 base and J lost 4; bases outside the gene matches: 4. Germline assignment: CDR1 SGHTA and CDR2 FQGNSA. This CDR3 is built from 15 residues. CDR3 sequence reads: CASSLDRGPNQPQHF. The CDR3 DNA reads as TGTGCCAGCAGCTTAGACAGGGGCCCTAATCAGCCCCAGCATTTT.

This chain joins TRBV2 and TRBJ2-5, with 8 positions matching TRBD1. Germline trimming cut 7 bases from V and 5 bases from J; bases unmatched to any gene: 9. There are 14 residues in the CDR3. The germline gives CDR1 SNHLY, CDR2 FYNNEI. CDR3 region: CASKGNRGLETQYF. The DNA for the CDR3 is TGTGCCAGCAAGGGTAACAGGGGGTTGGAGACCCAGTACTTC.

The J gene is TRBJ1-6, the V gene TRBV5-1; D call uncertain. This CDR3 spans 16 amino acids. V was cut by 2 bases and J by 7 bases, with 16 bases left in between. The germline V gene has CDR1 SGHRS and CDR2 YFSETQ. Here the CDR3 reads CASSLGGPRRNSPLHF. The CDR3 nucleotides read TGCGCCAGCAGCTTAGGCGGGCCGCGCAGGAATTCACCCCTCCACTTT.

The CDR3 loop reads CASSETGETEAFF. CDR3 in DNA: TGTGCCAGCAGTGAAACAGGGGAGACTGAAGCTTTCTTT. V and J are TRBV2 and TRBJ1-1, with 7 bases lining up with TRBD1. The J segment lost 5 bases and the V segment lost 2 bases, leaving 2 bases of the junction unmatched. This CDR3 comprises 13 residues. The V gene's germline CDR1 is SNHLY and CDR2 FYNNEI.

The chain has TRBV6-4 and TRBJ2-5, with 8 positions matching TRBD2. Unmatched junction bases numbered 17, after V lost 2 bases and J lost 0 bases. Germline CDR1 is MRHNA and CDR2 is SNTAGT. The CDR3 sequence is 20 residues long. CDR3 bases: TGTGCCAGCAGTGACCTCGAGGGGCTGCGTGAGCGGGGGTACCAAGAGACCCAGTACTTC. Its protein is CASSDLEGLRERGYQETQYF.

The gene calls are TRBV29-1 and TRBJ1-1; TRBD1 matches at 7 bases. V gave up 7 bases and J gave up 1 base; unmatched junction bases: 6. CDR3 length equals 13 residues. The germline V gene encodes CDR1 SQVTM and CDR2 ANQGSEA. CDR3 bases: TGCAGCGCACGGGACAGTACGAACACTGAAGCTTTCTTT. Residues: CSARDSTNTEAFF.

The chain is built from TRBV30 and TRBJ1-1; maybe TRBD1 (5 bases). The CDR3 is 13 amino acids. V was clipped by 0 bases and J by 6 bases, with 11 bases between them. Germline V CDR1 and CDR2: GTSNPN, SVGIG (reference sequence). The CDR3 coding sequence is TGTGCCTGGAGTGTCCCGGGGGGGGCTGAAGCTTTCTTT. Encoded protein: CAWSVPGGAEAFF.

The rearrangement joins TRBV7-2 to TRBJ2-5, with 7 nucleotides matching TRBD2. The V and J ends lost 5 bases and 4 bases, in that order; junction bases with no gene match: 7. Per the germline V gene, CDR1 is SGHTA and CDR2 is FQGNSA. The CDR3 is 14 residues long. CDR3 nucleotides: TGTGCCAGCAGCCCGGGACTACCCGGAGAGACCCAGTACTTC. Its protein is CASSPGLPGETQYF. The variable domain in full, completed from reference TRBV7-2 and TRBJ2-5, reads GAGVSQSPSNKVTEKGKDVELRCDPISGHTALYWYRQSLGQGLEFLIYFQGNSAPDKSGLPSDRFSAERTGGSVSTLTIQRTQQEDSAVYLCASSPGLPGETQYFGPGTRLLVL.

This chain connects TRBV6-5 to TRBJ2-2; D perhaps matches TRBD2 (5 bases). Trimming removed 2 bases from V and 7 bases from J, with 14 bases in between. The CDR3 loop spans 15 amino acids. Germline assignment: CDR1 MNHEY and CDR2 SVGAGI. CDR3 sequence reads: CASSYQARAGGELFF. CDR3 DNA: TGTGCCAGCAGTTACCAGGCCCGGGCGGGCGGGGAGCTGTTTTTT.

There are a few counts of this clone. The chain links TRBV28 to TRBJ1-1; D is unresolved. This CDR3 is 13 amino acids long. Germline CDR1 is MDHEN and CDR2 is SYDVKM. The V and J ends lost 4 bases and 3 bases respectively, with 9 bases between them. In nucleotides, the CDR3 is TGTGCCAGCAGTTCACCTATGGACACTGAAGCTTTCTTT. Translated: CASSSPMDTEAFF. The complete variable domain, with remaining parts taken from reference TRBV28 and TRBJ1-1, reads DVKVTQSSRYLVKRTGEKVFLECVQDMDHENMFWYRQDPGLGLRLIYFSYDVKMKEKGDIPEGYSVSREKKERFSLILESASTNQTSMYLCASSSPMDTEAFFGQGTRLTVV.

CDR3 DNA: TGTGCCAGCAGCTTGTCGTCCTATGGCTACACCTTC. Translating gives CASSLSSYGYTF. This sequence joins TRBV5-4 and TRBJ1-2; the D is unclear. Deletions cut 1 base from V and 4 bases from J, with 5 bases between. Germline values: CDR1 SGHNT, CDR2 YYREEE (reference sequence). This CDR3 is built from 12 residues.

CDR3 in DNA: TGTGCCAGCAGCCCCTCCCAGGTTCTTCATAAGACCTATGGCTACACCTTC. Protein: CASSPSQVLHKTYGYTF. This sequence joins TRBV9 and TRBJ1-2; no firm D call. Deletions cut 4 bases from V and 4 bases from J, with 23 bases between. Germline V gene data show CDR1 as SGDLS and CDR2 as YYNGEE. This CDR3 is 17 amino acids long.

The chain employs TRBV6-4 and TRBJ1-1; no clear D. V was clipped by 2 bases and J by 4 bases, with 11 bases between them. There are 14 residues in the CDR3. Germline-derived CDR1 and CDR2 are MRHNA and SNTAGT. The chain's CDR3 is CASSDPGGSTEAFF. The CDR3 nucleotides are TGTGCCAGCAGTGACCCGGGAGGGAGCACTGAAGCTTTCTTT.

V usage is TRBV4-2 and J usage is TRBJ2-7, with 10 bases that match TRBD1. Germline assignment: CDR1 LGHNA and CDR2 YNFKEQ. The V segment lost 3 bases and the J segment 3 bases; nucleotides outside the gene matches: 8. This CDR3 spans 16 amino acids. In DNA, the CDR3 is TGTGCCAGCAGCCAGGACTCGACAGGGGGCTTCTACGAGCAGTACTTC. Its protein is CASSQDSTGGFYEQYF.

This clone was seen a handful of times. This chain connects TRBV6-1 to TRBJ2-7; weak D call: TRBD1 (6 bases). Trimming removed 2 bases at V and 3 bases at J, with 14 bases between. The CDR3 has 15 amino acids. Germline CDR1 and CDR2: MNHNS and SASEGT. CDR3 region: CASSEHRELVYEQYF. CDR3 coding DNA: TGTGCCAGCAGTGAACACAGGGAACTTGTCTACGAGCAGTACTTC.

This clone was seen more than once but under ten times. This sequence joins TRBV5-1 and TRBJ2-3; TRBD2 agrees at 13 bases. The V gene's germline CDR1 is SGHRS and CDR2 YFSETQ. Trimming removed 5 bases from V and 6 bases from J; junction bases left unmatched: 6. The CDR3 consists of 15 residues. The CDR3 DNA sequence: TGCGCCAGCAGACAGACTAGCGGGGGGCTGGATACGCAGTATTTT. Encoded protein: CASRQTSGGLDTQYF. Full variable domain (rest looked up from reference TRBV5-1 and TRBJ2-3): KAGVTQTPRYLIKTRGQQVTLSCSPISGHRSVSWYQQTPGQGLQFLFEYFSETQRNKGNFPGRFSGRQFSNSRSEMNVSTLELGDSALYLCASRQTSGGLDTQYFGPGTRLTVL.

The V gene is TRBV5-1, the J gene TRBJ2-7; 9 bases fit TRBD1. Germline V gives CDR1 SGHRS, CDR2 YFSETQ. V gave up 4 bases and J gave up 6 bases; unmatched junction bases: 11. CDR3 length: 15 amino acids. The CDR3 bases are TGCGCCAGCAGCGCTATCGGGGGACAGGGCCTCGAGCAGTACTTC. Protein product: CASSAIGGQGLEQYF. Drawing the rest from reference TRBV5-1 and TRBJ2-7, the complete variable domain is KAGVTQTPRYLIKTRGQQVTLSCSPISGHRSVSWYQQTPGQGLQFLFEYFSETQRNKGNFPGRFSGRQFSNSRSEMNVSTLELGDSALYLCASSAIGGQGLEQYFGPGTRLTVT.

This chain joins TRBV6-1 and TRBJ1-6; 9 nucleotides align to TRBD1. The junction had 6 bases not matched to a gene; V was cut back by 5 bases and J by 7 bases. The CDR3 length is 15 residues. Germline lookup yields CDR1 MNHNS and CDR2 SASEGT. CDR3 sequence: CASSNWDRVNSPLHF. The CDR3 nucleotides are TGTGCCAGCAGTAATTGGGACAGGGTCAATTCACCCCTCCACTTT.

The chain combines TRBV19 with TRBJ1-4; 8 nucleotides align to TRBD1. The CDR3 extends over 15 amino acids. Trimming removed 9 bases from V and 8 bases from J; junction bases left unmatched: 14. Germline-derived CDR1 and CDR2 are LNHDA and SQIVND (reference sequence). The CDR3 region has the DNA TGTGCCAGCAGGGACAGGCCTGCCTCCGGGGAAAAACTGTTTTTT. It is translated as CASRDRPASGEKLFF.

In its sample, this clone ranks as medium-sized. Here the CDR3 DNA reads TGTGCCAGCAGTGAGGGACAGGGGGCGCAGAAAGCTTTCTTT. It yields the protein CASSEGQGAQKAFF. The rearrangement uses TRBV6-4 and TRBJ1-1; the match to TRBD1 covers 12 bases. Trimming removed 3 bases from V and 9 bases from J; junction bases left unmatched: 5. The CDR3 has 14 residues. The germline V gene has CDR1 MRHNA and CDR2 SNTAGT.

The chain couples TRBV4-1 to TRBJ1-2, with 8 bases fitting TRBD1. The J segment lost 8 bases and the V segment lost 4 bases, leaving 9 bases of the junction unmatched. Germline V CDR1 and CDR2: MGHRA, YSYEKL. This CDR3 comprises 14 residues. The CDR3 region has the DNA TGCGCCAGCAGCCCTACGACAGGGGCAGGGGGCTACACCTTC. It codes for CASSPTTGAGGYTF.

J is TRBJ2-7 and V is TRBV5-1; D is unresolved. The CDR3 consists of 13 residues. Germline CDR1 SGHRS, CDR2 YFSETQ. V lost 4 bases to trimming and J lost 0 bases, with 8 bases between them. The CDR3 DNA reads TGCGCCAGCAGCCCGAAGAGCTCCTACGAGCAGTACTTC. It specifies CASSPKSSYEQYF.

The CDR3 sequence: CASSLLGAETQYF. DNA for the CDR3: TGTGCCAGCAGCTTGCTGGGGGCAGAGACCCAGTACTTC. V usage is TRBV5-6 and J usage is TRBJ2-5, with D tentatively TRBD1 (6 bases). The germline V and J ends were trimmed by 1 base and 4 bases, with 8 bases remaining between them. Germline CDR1 reads SGHDT; CDR2 reads YYEEEE. The CDR3 runs to 13 residues.

A single count supports this clone. The chain is built from TRBV5-1 and TRBJ1-6, with D unclear. V dropped 4 bases and J dropped 7 bases, with 12 bases sitting between them. The CDR3 sequence is 14 residues long. CDR1 and CDR2 from the germline V gene are SGHRS and YFSETQ. The CDR3 loop reads CASSLEGGNSPLHF. The CDR3, as DNA: TGCGCCAGCAGCCTGGAAGGAGGGAATTCACCCCTCCACTTT.